One sample yielded the 21 T cell receptor beta chains listed below, sequenced in a study of blood T cell repertoires in COVID-19. TCRdb's copy holds only in-frame clones and misses some; the assay was immunoSEQ multiplex PCR. Of 190,000 or so clones listed, 85% to 95% are singletons. The sample comprised peripheral blood. The receptor source for this set is a man aged 25-40 years with COVID-19, enrolled during active disease.

CDR3 amino acids: CASSVFQGARQPQHF. CDR3 bases: TGTGCCAGTAGTGTCTTTCAGGGGGCAAGACAGCCCCAGCATTTT. The chain recombines TRBV19 with TRBJ1-5; TRBD1 aligns across 8 bases. The germline gives CDR1 LNHDA, CDR2 SQIVND (reference sequence). V lost 5 bases to trimming and J lost 7 bases; unmatched junction nucleotides: 10. The CDR3 has 15 amino acids.

The CDR3 DNA reads TGCAGCGTTGCCCTAGCGGGGGGGGTGACCCAGTACTTC. It is translated as CSVALAGGVTQYF. V usage is TRBV29-1 and J usage is TRBJ2-5; 12 bases match TRBD2. The V segment lost 4 bases and the J segment 7 bases; nucleotides outside the gene matches: 4. Germline assignment: CDR1 SQVTM and CDR2 ANQGSEA. This CDR3 has 13 amino acids.

This clone was picked up one time. V gene TRBV10-1 combines with J gene TRBJ1-1, with 7 positions matching TRBD1. Germline loops: CDR1 WNHNN, CDR2 SYGVQD (reference sequence). This CDR3 comprises 15 residues. After removal of 6 bases from V and 1 base from J, the junction contained 8 bases not matched to a gene. The CDR3 DNA is TGCGCCAGCAGCGAGGATGGGACAGCGAACACTGAAGCTTTCTTT. Its translation is CASSEDGTANTEAFF.

The chain recombines TRBV5-1 with TRBJ2-7; 7 bases map to TRBD1. This CDR3 contains 17 residues. J lost 1 base, V lost 4 bases, and 14 bases had no gene match. Germline-derived CDR1 and CDR2 are SGHRS and YFSETQ. The CDR3 protein is CASSRPQTGTESYEQYF. For the CDR3, the DNA is TGCGCCAGCAGCCGCCCCCAAACCGGGACAGAATCCTACGAGCAGTACTTC.

The chain links TRBV10-2 to TRBJ2-5; D possibly corresponds to TRBD1 (5 bases). V was clipped by 8 bases and J by 5 bases, with 15 bases between them. CDR3 size: 13 residues. Germline CDR1 and CDR2: WSHSY and SAAADI. The CDR3 reads CASQGARRETQYF. The CDR3 DNA reads as TGCGCCAGCCAAGGGGCCCGGCGGGAGACCCAGTACTTC.

The chain employs TRBV19 and TRBJ1-5; no clear D gene. With 3 bases removed from V and 3 bases from J, the gap between germline ends came to 15 bases. Germline loops: CDR1 LNHDA, CDR2 SQIVND (reference sequence). The CDR3 has 16 amino acids. The CDR3 nucleotides are TGTGCCAGTAGTATCGAGGGCCAGGTTCCCAATCAGCCCCAGCATTTT. Amino acid sequence: CASSIEGQVPNQPQHF.

This CDR3 is CASSLGVKGAWKNTEAFF. The CDR3 nucleotides are TGTGCCAGCAGCTTAGGGGTGAAGGGGGCGTGGAAGAACACTGAAGCTTTCTTT. The V gene is TRBV11-2, the J gene TRBJ1-1; 7 nucleotides agree with TRBD1. Trimming removed 1 base from V and 1 base from J; junction bases left unmatched: 12. CDR3 length equals 18 residues. Germline V gene data show CDR1 as SGHAT and CDR2 as FQNNGV.

The rearrangement uses TRBV6-5 and TRBJ1-5, with 8 bases fitting TRBD1. V lost 0 bases and J lost 3; bases outside the gene matches: 4. Germline values: CDR1 MNHEY, CDR2 SVGAGI. The length of the CDR3 is 16 residues. The CDR3 sequence: CASSYSGTGNNQPQHF. As DNA, the CDR3 is TGTGCCAGCAGTTACTCAGGGACAGGCAACAATCAGCCCCAGCATTTT.

This clone was seen a single time. The DNA of the CDR3 is TGTGCCAGCAGCCAAGGTGAGACAGGGAACTATGGCTACACCTTC. Protein product: CASSQGETGNYGYTF. The rearrangement uses TRBV4-2 and TRBJ1-2; 7 positions agree with TRBD1. The CDR3 runs 15 residues. Germline CDR1 LGHNA, CDR2 YNFKEQ. The ends lost 1 base at V and 2 bases at J; junction bases unmatched: 4.

This chain joins TRBV9 and TRBJ1-4; no firm D call. Germline V gene lookup returns CDR1 SGDLS and CDR2 YYNGEE. The CDR3 is 16 amino acids. Trimming took off 4 bases at V and 0 bases at J, with 13 bases between the two ends. The chain's CDR3 is CASSIRGDATNEKLFF. In DNA, the CDR3 is TGTGCCAGCAGCATACGCGGGGATGCAACTAATGAAAAACTGTTTTTT.

A word on this clone: Other DNA sequences within the sample encode an identical CDR3. The rearrangement joins TRBV19 to TRBJ2-1; unclear D gene. Germline values: CDR1 LNHDA, CDR2 SQIVND (reference sequence). Trimming took 1 base from V and 7 from J, leaving 5 bases between them. The CDR3 runs to 12 residues. The CDR3 nucleotides read TGTGCCAGTAGTATAGCTAGGAATGAGCAGTTCTTC. Translated, it gives CASSIARNEQFF.

This chain joins TRBV6-5 and TRBJ1-1, with D hard to call. The germline CDR1 and CDR2 sequences are MNHEY and SVGAGI. Trimming shortened V by 3 bases and J by 3 bases, and 11 bases separated the two germline ends. The CDR3 is made up of 14 amino acids. The CDR3 sequence: CASSYFGRDTEAFF. CDR3 nucleotide sequence: TGTGCCAGCAGTTATTTTGGGAGAGACACTGAAGCTTTCTTT.

This clone appeared once. The chain is built from TRBV6-5 and TRBJ2-5, with 11 positions matching TRBD2. V was pared by 5 bases and J by 5 bases, with 7 bases of the junction left unmatched. CDR1 and CDR2 from the germline V gene are MNHEY and SVGAGI. The length of the CDR3 is 15 residues. In nucleotides, the CDR3 is TGTGCCAGCAGTCCTTTAGCGGGGGGGCCGGAGACCCAGTACTTC. Translated: CASSPLAGGPETQYF.

The rearrangement uses TRBV29-1 and TRBJ1-2, with TRBD1 identical over 7 bases. V lost 6 bases to trimming and J lost 3 bases; unmatched junction nucleotides: 16. CDR1 and CDR2 (germline): SQVTM, ANQGSEA. The CDR3 covers 16 residues. CDR3 coding DNA: TGCAGCGTCACGATCTACAGGGGAATGTTTGACTATGGCTACACCTTC. Its protein product is CSVTIYRGMFDYGYTF.

The CDR3 region has the DNA TGTGCCAGCAGTTTCGCTAGCCAGGAGACCCAGTACTTC. Translating it yields CASSFASQETQYF. This chain joins TRBV12-3 or TRBV12-4 and TRBJ2-5; D might be TRBD2 (5 bases). Trimming pared 3 bases from V and 5 bases from J, leaving 10 bases between. The CDR3 runs 13 residues.

This clone appeared once. Written as DNA, the CDR3 is TGTGCCAGCAGTGACAGGCCCGGCACTGAAGCTTTCTTT. It encodes CASSDRPGTEAFF. The chain joins TRBV2 to TRBJ1-1; D gene uncertain. CDR3 length equals 13 residues. Germline CDR1 and CDR2: SNHLY and FYNNEI. V lost 3 bases and J lost 4, with 9 bases in between. Full variable domain (remainder filled in from reference TRBV2 and TRBJ1-1): EPEVTQTPSHQVTQMGQEVILRCVPISNHLYFYWYRQILGQKVEFLVSFYNNEISEKSEIFDDQFSVERPDGSNFTLKIRSTKLEDSAMYFCASSDRPGTEAFFGQGTRLTVV.

V gene TRBV6-5 combines with J gene TRBJ1-2; 9 nucleotides align to TRBD1. J lost 4 bases, V lost 4 bases, and 10 bases had no gene match. CDR1 is MNHEY and CDR2 is SVGAGI in the germline V gene. The CDR3 has 16 amino acids. The DNA for the CDR3 is TGTGCCAGCAGTTCCGGGACAGGGACTGTCAGCTATGGCTACACCTTC. This encodes CASSSGTGTVSYGYTF.

The chain couples TRBV5-1 to TRBJ1-1; no definite D call. The germline V and J ends were trimmed by 4 bases and 0 bases, with 7 bases remaining between them. Germline V lookup: CDR1 SGHRS, CDR2 YFSETQ. The CDR3 spans 13 residues. The DNA for the CDR3 is TGCGCCAGCAGCGCGTTGTTGAACACTGAAGCTTTCTTT. Translating it yields CASSALLNTEAFF.

J is TRBJ1-1 and V is TRBV5-4; D unclear. The CDR3 spans 14 residues. Germline assignment: CDR1 SGHNT and CDR2 YYREEE (reference sequence). V was clipped by 6 bases and J by 1 base, with 13 bases between them. Here the CDR3 DNA reads TGTGCCAGCACCCTCCAAGAGGGGAACACTGAAGCTTTCTTT. It is translated as CASTLQEGNTEAFF.

The rearrangement links TRBV5-6 to TRBJ1-6; no firm D call. Trimming took off 1 base at V and 7 bases at J, with 9 bases between the two ends. Germline V gives CDR1 SGHDT, CDR2 YYEEEE. The CDR3 runs 14 residues. The CDR3 spells CASSLWAANSPLHF. The CDR3 nucleotides read TGTGCCAGCAGCTTGTGGGCCGCAAATTCACCCCTCCACTTT.

The chain links TRBV5-5 to TRBJ2-7; TRBD1 aligns across 7 bases. Per germline, CDR1 SGHKS and CDR2 YYEKEE (reference sequence). V lost 0 bases, J lost 0 bases, and 3 bases stayed unmatched. This CDR3 is 15 amino acids long. DNA of the CDR3: TGTGCCAGCAGCTTGGGACAGGGCTTCTCCTACGAGCAGTACTTC. Amino acid sequence: CASSLGQGFSYEQYF.